One and the same sample provided the 9 T cell receptor beta chains below, sequenced in a study of T cells in localized non-small cell lung cancer. TCRdb keeps only in-frame clones here, not all; method: immunoSEQ multiplex PCR. The sample includes 20,000 to 30,000 clones, around 90% of them seen just once. The input for sequencing was peripheral blood, taken before any cancer treatment. These receptors were collected from a woman aged 35-75 years with stage I lung adenocarcinoma.

The chain links TRBV6-4 to TRBJ2-6, with D possibly TRBD1 on 7 matching bases. The CDR3 runs to 17 residues. Germline CDR1 MRHNA, CDR2 SNTAGT. V gave up 8 bases and J gave up 0 bases, with 17 bases separating them. CDR3 bases: TGTGCCAGCGGAGGGACGGAGGGGGCCTCTGGGGCCAACGTCCTGACTTTC. This encodes CASGGTEGASGANVLTF.

The V call is TRBV15, the J call TRBJ1-2, with D hard to call. The length of the CDR3 is 15 residues. Trimming pared 0 bases from V and 2 bases from J, leaving 10 bases between. CDR1 LNHNV and CDR2 YYDKDF come from the germline V gene (reference sequence). The CDR3 loop is CATSRDLLGNYGYTF. In DNA form, the CDR3 reads TGTGCCACCAGCAGAGACCTCCTGGGAAACTATGGCTACACCTTC.

V gene TRBV5-5 combines with J gene TRBJ1-1; 9 positions agree with TRBD1. V gave up 7 bases and J gave up 2 bases; unmatched junction bases: 12. Germline V CDR1 and CDR2: SGHKS, YYEKEE (reference sequence). CDR3 length: 16 residues. CDR3 nucleotides: TGTGCCAGCCGAGTGGCCTACAGGGGGCGAAACACTGAAGCTTTCTTT. Protein: CASRVAYRGRNTEAFF.

Remarks on this clone: At one end the junction does not follow the germline gene, possibly because of a read error. The chain employs TRBV13 and TRBJ2-1; 15 bases agree with TRBD2. There are 17 residues in the CDR3. Germline CDR1 is PRHDT and CDR2 is FYEKMQ (reference sequence). The CDR3 loop reads CASSLGLAGGPFNEQFF. CDR3 DNA: TGTGCCAGCAGCCTAGGACTAGCGGGAGGGCCATTCAATGAGCAGTTCTTC. The full variable domain, completed using reference TRBV13 and TRBJ2-1, is AAGVIQSPRHLIKEKRETATLKCYPIPRHDTVYWYQQGPGQDPQFLISFYEKMQSDKGSIPDRFSAQQFSDYHSELNMSSLELGDSALYFCASSLGLAGGPFNEQFFGPGTRLTVL.

The chain carries TRBV4-1 and TRBJ2-2, with 7 bases lining up with TRBD2. Germline values: CDR1 MGHRA, CDR2 YSYEKL. The CDR3 loop spans 17 amino acids. J lost 4 bases, V lost 0 bases, and 8 bases had no gene match. The CDR3 DNA follows: TGCGCCAGCAGCCAAGATTTCCGCGGGAGAGCCACCGGGGAGCTGTTTTTT. Its protein is CASSQDFRGRATGELFF.

The chain combines TRBV19 with TRBJ2-2; the match to TRBD1 covers 8 bases. The CDR3 is 14 residues long. V was clipped by 10 bases and J by 6 bases; unmatched bases: 10. Germline-derived CDR1 and CDR2 are LNHDA and SQIVND (reference sequence). The CDR3 sequence is CAIKDRVGAGELFF. DNA for the CDR3: TGTGCCATCAAGGACAGGGTCGGCGCCGGGGAGCTGTTTTTT.

The gene calls are TRBV5-5 and TRBJ2-7; TRBD1 aligns across 9 bases. Germline V gene data show CDR1 as SGHKS and CDR2 as YYEKEE (reference sequence). The CDR3 sequence is 17 residues long. With V trimmed by 3 bases and J by 1 base, 11 bases remained unmatched. Written as DNA, the CDR3 is TGTGCCAGCAGCTCTCAGATCGGGACAGGGTCGTCCTACGAGCAGTACTTC. Translation: CASSSQIGTGSSYEQYF. The variable domain in full, with the rest retrieved from reference TRBV5-5 and TRBJ2-7, is DAGVTQSPTHLIKTRGQQVTLRCSPISGHKSVSWYQQVLGQGPQFIFQYYEKEERGRGNFPDRFSARQFPNYSSELNVNALLLGDSALYLCASSSQIGTGSSYEQYFGPGTRLTVT.

The V and J genes are TRBV7-6 and TRBJ2-1; tentative D call: TRBD1 (6 bases). The CDR3 covers 14 residues. V shed 5 bases and J shed 12 bases, with 20 bases lying between them. From germline, CDR1 is SGHVS and CDR2 FNYEAQ. CDR3 region: CASSTSQGLVAQFF. CDR3 coding DNA: TGTGCCAGCAGCACAAGTCAGGGGTTAGTTGCGCAGTTCTTC.

This clone appeared a single time. This chain connects TRBV28 to TRBJ2-1; D might be TRBD2 (5 bases). The ends were cut back, 4 bases at V and 2 bases at J, with 15 bases in the middle. The CDR3 contains 16 residues. The germline gives CDR1 MDHEN, CDR2 SYDVKM. CDR3 region: CASSSVSRRTYNEQFF. In DNA, the CDR3 is TGTGCCAGCAGTTCAGTCTCCCGGAGGACCTACAATGAGCAGTTCTTC.